This T cell receptor beta chain derives from a study of metastatic and nonmetastatic thyroid tumors (dated by TCRdb to between 2020 and 2021). Turning to the overall study: The researchers compared repertoires between peripheral blood samples and tumor or nodule tissue samples from patients with malignant or benign thyroid disease. On the study overall, not on this receptor specifically: In both blood and tumor samples, TCR beta diversity was reported to be significantly higher in malignant tumors than in benign nodules.

A distance of 4 bases separates the germline ends of V and J, which lose 1 base and 4 bases respectively. Per the germline V gene, SGHTA is the CDR1 and FQGNSA is the CDR2. The CDR3 starts with the cysteine, ends with the phenylalanine, and has 13 residues. Only the CDR3 DNA is retained, 39 bases long and in frame from the first base. Preparation of the library involved PCR. TCRdb records Illumina HiSeq 4000 as the sequencer. High-throughput sequencing was used to profile the CDR3 region of the TCR beta-chain in every patient. Concerning the study's data processing: The researchers built a classifier to tell apart papillary thyroid cancer patients with distant metastasis, based on CDR3 differences among clinicopathological groups. The Shannon index was used to measure repertoire diversity, and the Morisita-Horn index was used to measure how similar tumor and blood repertoires were. In-frame beta chains were kept once TCRdb had trimmed the public reads at Q25 with fastp and called clones with MiXCR. For this entry, the V and J calls and clone size follow TCRdb and not the study's own pipeline. In this sample the table shows roughly 13,000 clones, around 28% of which occur a single time. The ten most abundant clones make up around 21% of the sample.

No patient had received any treatment before thyroid surgery. The study retrospectively analysed patient clinical samples collected from the early 2010s to the late 2010s using T-cell receptor beta sequencing. This clone is described as medium-sized (0.01 to 0.1%). Its antigen specificity is not known. Base-call qualities are not available, and no considerably larger clone is one nucleotide away. This receptor was identified in a female donor with papillary thyroid cancer or a benign thyroid nodule (not recorded which). Some clones in this sample may be carry-over from other donors' samples. The specimen sequenced was tumor tissue. Rearrangement joined TRBV7-2 to TRBJ1-4; no D gene can be assigned with confidence. The DNA sequence reads TGTGCCAGCAGCTTAGAGCTTAATGAAAAACTGTTTTTT. It codes for CASSLELNEKLFF.